This T cell receptor (beta chain) was recovered during a study of control samples from healthy donors and cancer patients. The repertoire was sequenced with immunoSEQ multiplex PCR; TCRdb's copy has only in-frame clones and lacks some. The table includes 130,000 or so clones, 88% detected once. The CDR3 contains 13 residues. V lost 12 bases, J lost 4 bases, and 17 bases lay in between. Looked up from germline, CDR1 is KGHDR and CDR2 is SFDVKD. V usage is TRBV24-1 and J usage is TRBJ1-1; D is perhaps TRBD1 (5 bases). This receptor was taken from a man aged 45-65 years in good health. Specimen: blood. CDR3 in DNA: TGTGCCCTTTTCAGGGCTTACATCACTGAAGCTTTCTTT. It translates to CALFRAYITEAFF.